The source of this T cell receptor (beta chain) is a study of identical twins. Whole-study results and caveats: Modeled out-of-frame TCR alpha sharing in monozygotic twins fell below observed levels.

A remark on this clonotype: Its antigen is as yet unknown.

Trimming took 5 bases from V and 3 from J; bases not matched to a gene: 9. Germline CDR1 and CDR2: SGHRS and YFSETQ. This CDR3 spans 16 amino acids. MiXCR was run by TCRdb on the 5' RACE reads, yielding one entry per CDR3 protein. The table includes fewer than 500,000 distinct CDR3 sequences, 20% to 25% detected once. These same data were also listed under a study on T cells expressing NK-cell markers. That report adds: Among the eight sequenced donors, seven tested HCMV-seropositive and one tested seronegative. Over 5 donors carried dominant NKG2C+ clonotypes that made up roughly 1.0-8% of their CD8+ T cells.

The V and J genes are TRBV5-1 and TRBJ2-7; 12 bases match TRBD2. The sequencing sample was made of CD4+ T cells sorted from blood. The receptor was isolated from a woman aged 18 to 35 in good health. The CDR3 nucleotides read TGCGCCAGCAGTCCTTCTAGCGGGGGGGCCCTCTACGAGCAGTACTTC. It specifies CASSPSSGGALYEQYF.